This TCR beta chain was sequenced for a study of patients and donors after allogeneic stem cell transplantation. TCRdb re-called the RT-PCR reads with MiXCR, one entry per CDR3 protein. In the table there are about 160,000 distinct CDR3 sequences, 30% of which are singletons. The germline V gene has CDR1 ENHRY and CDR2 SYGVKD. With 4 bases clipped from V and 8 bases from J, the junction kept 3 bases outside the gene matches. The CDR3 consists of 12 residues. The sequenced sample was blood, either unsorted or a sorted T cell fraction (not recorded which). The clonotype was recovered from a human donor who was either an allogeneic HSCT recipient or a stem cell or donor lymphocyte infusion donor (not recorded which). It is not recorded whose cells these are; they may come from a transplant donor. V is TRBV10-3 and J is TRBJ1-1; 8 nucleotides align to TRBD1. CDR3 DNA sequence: TGTGCCATCAGTGGGACAGGGATAGAAGCTTTCTTT. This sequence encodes CAISGTGIEAFF.